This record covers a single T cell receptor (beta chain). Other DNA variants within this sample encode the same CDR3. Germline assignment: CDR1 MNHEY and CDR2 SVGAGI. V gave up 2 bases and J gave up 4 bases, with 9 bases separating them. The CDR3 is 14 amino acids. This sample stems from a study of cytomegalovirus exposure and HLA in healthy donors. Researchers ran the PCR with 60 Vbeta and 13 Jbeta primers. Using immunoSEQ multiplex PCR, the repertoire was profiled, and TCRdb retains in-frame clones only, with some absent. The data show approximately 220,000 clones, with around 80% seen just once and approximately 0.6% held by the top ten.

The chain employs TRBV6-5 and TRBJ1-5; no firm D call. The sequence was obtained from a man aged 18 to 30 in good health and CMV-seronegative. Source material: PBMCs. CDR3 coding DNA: TGTGCCAGCAGTTACAGCGGTTTAAATCAGCCCCAGCATTTT. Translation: CASSYSGLNQPQHF.